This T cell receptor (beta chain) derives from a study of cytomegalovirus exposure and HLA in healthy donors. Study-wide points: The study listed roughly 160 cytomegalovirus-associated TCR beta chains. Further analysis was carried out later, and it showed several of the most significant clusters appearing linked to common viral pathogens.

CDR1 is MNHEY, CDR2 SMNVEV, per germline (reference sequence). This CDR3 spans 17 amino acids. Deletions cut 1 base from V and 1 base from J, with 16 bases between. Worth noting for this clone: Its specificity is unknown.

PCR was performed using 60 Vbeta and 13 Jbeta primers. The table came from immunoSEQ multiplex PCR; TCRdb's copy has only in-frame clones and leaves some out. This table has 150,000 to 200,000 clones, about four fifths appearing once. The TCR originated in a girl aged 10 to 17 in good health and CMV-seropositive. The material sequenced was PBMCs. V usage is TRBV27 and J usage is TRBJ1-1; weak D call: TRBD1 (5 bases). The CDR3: CASSLYYRKVGNTEAFF. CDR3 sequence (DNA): TGTGCCAGCAGTTTATATTACAGGAAGGTAGGGAACACTGAAGCTTTCTTT.